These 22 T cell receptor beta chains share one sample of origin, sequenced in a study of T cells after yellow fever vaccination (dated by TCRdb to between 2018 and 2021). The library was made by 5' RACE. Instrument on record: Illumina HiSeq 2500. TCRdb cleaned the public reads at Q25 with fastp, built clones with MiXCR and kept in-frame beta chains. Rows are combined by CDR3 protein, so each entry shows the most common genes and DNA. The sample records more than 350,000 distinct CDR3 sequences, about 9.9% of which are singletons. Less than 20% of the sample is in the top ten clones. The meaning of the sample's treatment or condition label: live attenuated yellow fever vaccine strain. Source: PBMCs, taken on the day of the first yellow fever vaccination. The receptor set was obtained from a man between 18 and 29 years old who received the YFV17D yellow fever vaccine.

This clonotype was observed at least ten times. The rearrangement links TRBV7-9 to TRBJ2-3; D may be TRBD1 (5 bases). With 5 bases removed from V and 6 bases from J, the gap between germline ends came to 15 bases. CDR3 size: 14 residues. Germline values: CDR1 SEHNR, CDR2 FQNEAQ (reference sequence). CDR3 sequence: CASSPSFGADTQYF. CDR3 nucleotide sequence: TGTGCCAGCAGCCCTTCGTTTGGGGCGGATACGCAGTATTTT.

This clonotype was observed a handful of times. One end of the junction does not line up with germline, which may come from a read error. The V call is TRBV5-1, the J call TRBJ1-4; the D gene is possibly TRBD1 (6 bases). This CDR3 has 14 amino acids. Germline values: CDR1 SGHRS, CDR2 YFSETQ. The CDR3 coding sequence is TGCGCCAGCAGCGTACAGGGAACTCATGAAAAACTGTTTTTT. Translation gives CASSVQGTHEKLFF.

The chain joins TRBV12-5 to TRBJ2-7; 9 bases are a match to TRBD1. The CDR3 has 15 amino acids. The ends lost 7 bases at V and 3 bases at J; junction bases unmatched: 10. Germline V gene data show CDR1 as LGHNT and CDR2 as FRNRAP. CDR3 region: CASARGVTGGYEQYF. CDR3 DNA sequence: TGTGCTAGTGCCCGGGGGGTGACAGGGGGCTACGAGCAGTACTTC.

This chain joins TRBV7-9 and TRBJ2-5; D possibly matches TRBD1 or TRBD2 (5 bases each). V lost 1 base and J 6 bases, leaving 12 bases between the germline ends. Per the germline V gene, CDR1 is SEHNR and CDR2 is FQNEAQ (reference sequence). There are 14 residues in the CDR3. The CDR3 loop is CASSLGQGDQTQYF. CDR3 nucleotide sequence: TGTGCCAGCAGCTTAGGTCAGGGAGACCAGACCCAGTACTTC.

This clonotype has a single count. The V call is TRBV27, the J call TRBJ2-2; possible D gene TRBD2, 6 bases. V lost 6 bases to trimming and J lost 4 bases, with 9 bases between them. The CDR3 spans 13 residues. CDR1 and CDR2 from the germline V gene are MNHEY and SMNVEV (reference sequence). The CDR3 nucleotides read TGTGCCAGCAGATTGGGAGGCACCGGGGAGCTGTTTTTT. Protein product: CASRLGGTGELFF.

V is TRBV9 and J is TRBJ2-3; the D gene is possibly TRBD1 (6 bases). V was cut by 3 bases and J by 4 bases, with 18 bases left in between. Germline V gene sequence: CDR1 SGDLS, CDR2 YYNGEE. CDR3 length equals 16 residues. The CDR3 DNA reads TGTGCCAGCAGCGGACGGAGGACAGAGGTTTCAGATACGCAGTATTTT. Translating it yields CASSGRRTEVSDTQYF.

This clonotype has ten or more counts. The chain's CDR3 is CASSQQGNQPQHF. DNA of the CDR3: TGTGCCAGCAGCCAACAGGGTAATCAGCCCCAGCATTTT. The chain has TRBV4-2 and TRBJ1-5, with D possibly matching TRBD1 (5 bases). Per germline, CDR1 LGHNA and CDR2 YNFKEQ. The CDR3 loop spans 13 amino acids. V was shortened by 2 bases and J by 4 bases, with 6 bases between the two germline ends.

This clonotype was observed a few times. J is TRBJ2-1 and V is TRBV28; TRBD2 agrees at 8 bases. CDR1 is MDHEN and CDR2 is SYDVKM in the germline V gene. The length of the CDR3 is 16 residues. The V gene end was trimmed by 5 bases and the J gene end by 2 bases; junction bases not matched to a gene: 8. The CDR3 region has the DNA TGTGCCAGCAGTAAGATCAGCGGGGGTACCTACAATGAGCAGTTCTTC. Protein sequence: CASSKISGGTYNEQFF. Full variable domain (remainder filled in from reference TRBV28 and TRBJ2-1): DVKVTQSSRYLVKRTGEKVFLECVQDMDHENMFWYRQDPGLGLRLIYFSYDVKMKEKGDIPEGYSVSREKKERFSLILESASTNQTSMYLCASSKISGGTYNEQFFGPGTRLTVL.

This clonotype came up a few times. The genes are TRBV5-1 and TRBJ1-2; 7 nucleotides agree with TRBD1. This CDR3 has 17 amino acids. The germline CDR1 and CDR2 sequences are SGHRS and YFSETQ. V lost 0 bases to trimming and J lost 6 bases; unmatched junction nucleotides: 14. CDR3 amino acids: CASSLALSGRGNDGYTF. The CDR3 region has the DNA TGCGCCAGCAGCTTGGCCTTGAGCGGCAGGGGGAATGATGGCTACACCTTC.

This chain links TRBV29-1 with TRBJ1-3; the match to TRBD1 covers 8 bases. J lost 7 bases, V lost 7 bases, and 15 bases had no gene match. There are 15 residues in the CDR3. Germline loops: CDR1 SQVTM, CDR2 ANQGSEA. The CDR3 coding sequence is TGCAGCGCCAGGGGGGGACAGGACGACTGGAACACCATATATTTT. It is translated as CSARGGQDDWNTIYF.

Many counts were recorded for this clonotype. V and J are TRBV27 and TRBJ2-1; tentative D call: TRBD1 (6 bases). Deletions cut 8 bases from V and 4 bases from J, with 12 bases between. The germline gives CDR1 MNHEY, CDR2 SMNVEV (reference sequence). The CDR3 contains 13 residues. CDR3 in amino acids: CASWLQGYNEQFF. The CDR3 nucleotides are TGTGCCAGCTGGTTACAGGGTTACAATGAGCAGTTCTTC.

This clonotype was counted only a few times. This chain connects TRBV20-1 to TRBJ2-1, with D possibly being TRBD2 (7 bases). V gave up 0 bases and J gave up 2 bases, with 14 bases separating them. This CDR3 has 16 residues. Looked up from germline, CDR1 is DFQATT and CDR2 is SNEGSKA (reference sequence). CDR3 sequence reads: CSARDTGGGPYNEQFF. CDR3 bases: TGCAGTGCTAGAGATACGGGCGGGGGCCCCTACAATGAGCAGTTCTTC.

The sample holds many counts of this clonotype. The CDR3 loop is CASRTGGWTGELFF. CDR3 nucleotides: TGTGCCAGCAGGACAGGGGGGTGGACCGGGGAGCTGTTTTTT. The V call is TRBV5-5, the J call TRBJ2-2; 9 nucleotides match TRBD1. The CDR3 covers 14 residues. Germline loops: CDR1 SGHKS, CDR2 YYEKEE (reference sequence). J gave up 5 bases and V 5 bases, and 4 bases lay outside the gene matches.

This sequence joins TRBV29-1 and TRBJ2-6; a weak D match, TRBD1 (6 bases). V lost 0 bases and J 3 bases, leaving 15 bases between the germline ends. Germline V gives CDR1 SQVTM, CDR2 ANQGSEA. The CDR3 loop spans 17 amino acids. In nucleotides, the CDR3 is TGCAGCGTTGAAGATAAAACCAGGGGTGGTGGGGCCAACGTCCTGACTTTC. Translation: CSVEDKTRGGGANVLTF.

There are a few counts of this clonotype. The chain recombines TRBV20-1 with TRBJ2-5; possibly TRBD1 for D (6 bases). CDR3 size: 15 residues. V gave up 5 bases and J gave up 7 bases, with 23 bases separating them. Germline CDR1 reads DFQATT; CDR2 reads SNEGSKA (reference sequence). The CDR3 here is CSADSTGPQVGTQYF. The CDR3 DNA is TGCAGTGCTGACTCCACAGGGCCCCAAGTCGGGACCCAGTACTTC.

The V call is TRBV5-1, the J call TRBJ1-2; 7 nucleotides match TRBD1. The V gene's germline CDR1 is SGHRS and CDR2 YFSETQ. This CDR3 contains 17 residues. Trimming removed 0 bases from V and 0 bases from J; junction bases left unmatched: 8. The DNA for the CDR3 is TGCGCCAGCAGCTTGGCCTCAGGGGGGCGGACTAACTATGGCTACACCTTC. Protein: CASSLASGGRTNYGYTF.

The chain's CDR3 is CARRGPTSTDTQYF. The CDR3 DNA sequence: TGTGCCAGAAGAGGACCTACAAGCACAGATACGCAGTATTTT. The V gene is TRBV2, the J gene TRBJ2-3; D is ambiguous. The CDR3 is made up of 14 amino acids. V dropped 9 bases and J dropped 0 bases, with 13 bases sitting between them. From germline, CDR1 is SNHLY and CDR2 FYNNEI.

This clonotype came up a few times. In DNA, the CDR3 is TGTGCCAGCAGTTTAGACACCGACTACGAGCAGTACTTC. Its translation is CASSLDTDYEQYF. The rearrangement uses TRBV12-3 or TRBV12-4 and TRBJ2-7; no firm D call. V dropped 1 base and J dropped 3 bases, with 7 bases sitting between them. The length of the CDR3 is 13 residues.

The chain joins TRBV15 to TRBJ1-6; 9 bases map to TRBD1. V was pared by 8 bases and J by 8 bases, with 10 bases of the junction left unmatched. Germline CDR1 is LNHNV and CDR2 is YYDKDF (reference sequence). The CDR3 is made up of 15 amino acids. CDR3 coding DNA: TGTGCCACCTCCGGGACAGGGTTTATGGATTCACCCCTCCACTTT. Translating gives CATSGTGFMDSPLHF.

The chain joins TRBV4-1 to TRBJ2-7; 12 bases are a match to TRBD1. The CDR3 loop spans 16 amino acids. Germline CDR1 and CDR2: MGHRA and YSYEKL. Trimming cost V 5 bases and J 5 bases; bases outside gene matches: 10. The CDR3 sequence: CASSTPGTGGGHEQYF. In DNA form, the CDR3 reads TGCGCCAGCAGCACCCCGGGGACAGGGGGCGGCCACGAGCAGTACTTC.

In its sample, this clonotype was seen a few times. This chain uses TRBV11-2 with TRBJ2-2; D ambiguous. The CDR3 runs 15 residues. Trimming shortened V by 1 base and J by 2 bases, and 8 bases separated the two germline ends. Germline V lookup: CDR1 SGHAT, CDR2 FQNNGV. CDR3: CASSLGAQNTGELFF. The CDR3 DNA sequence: TGTGCCAGCAGCTTAGGGGCCCAAAACACCGGGGAGCTGTTTTTT.

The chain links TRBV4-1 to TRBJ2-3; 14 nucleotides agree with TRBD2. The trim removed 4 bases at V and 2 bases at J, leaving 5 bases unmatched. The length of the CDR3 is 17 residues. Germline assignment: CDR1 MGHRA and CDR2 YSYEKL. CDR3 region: CASSPGTSGGYTDTQYF. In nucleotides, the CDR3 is TGCGCCAGCAGCCCGGGGACTAGCGGGGGCTACACAGATACGCAGTATTTT.